The T cell receptor (beta chain) under discussion was sequenced for a study of T cell responses to AZD1222 COVID-19 vaccine. Findings and caveats of the study: Seropositive AZD1222 recipients at baseline numbered only five to seven. Unmutated variant regions are reportedly targeted by nearly half of spike-specific TCRs.

The CDR3 contains 16 residues. Germline CDR1 and CDR2: MNHEY and SVGAGI. Trimming stripped 2 bases from V and 3 bases from J, with 16 bases between. The method was immunoSEQ multiplex PCR; TCRdb's version includes in-frame clones alone and lacks a portion of them. The data hold 120,000 to 150,000 clones, with more than 80% observed a single time. With regard to this clone: Its specificity is unknown.

Material: peripheral blood, obtained on day 0 of AZD1222 vaccination. The chain combines TRBV6-5 with TRBJ1-2; a weak D match, TRBD1 (6 bases). The source is an adult in good health. CDR3 DNA sequence: TGTGCCAGCAGTTACGACCACGGGGGCTCGGACTATGGCTACACCTTC. Amino acids: CASSYDHGGSDYGYTF.